The 14 T cell receptor beta chains below were found in one sample sequenced in a study of T cell changes during pregnancy in multiple sclerosis. TCRdb's copy holds only in-frame clones and misses some; the assay was immunoSEQ multiplex PCR. The table shows 65,000 to 80,000 clones, with about nine tenths occurring only once. The sample in question was peripheral blood, obtained in the third trimester of pregnancy. The receptors were sampled from a female donor with multiple sclerosis, enrolled in a pregnancy study.

The J gene is TRBJ1-6, the V gene TRBV30; tentative D call: TRBD1 (5 bases). Trimming removed 3 bases at V and 10 bases at J, with 22 bases between. Germline loops: CDR1 GTSNPN, CDR2 SVGIG (reference sequence). The CDR3 spans 16 residues. The CDR3 sequence: CAWRFVKGKRPSPLHF. The CDR3 coding sequence is TGTGCCTGGAGGTTTGTGAAGGGGAAGCGCCCATCACCCCTCCACTTT.

The count of this clone is one. This chain connects TRBV5-1 to TRBJ2-1, with 7 bases aligning to TRBD2. This CDR3 is 14 amino acids long. After removal of 7 bases from V and 5 bases from J, the junction contained 9 bases not matched to a gene. Germline V gene sequence: CDR1 SGHRS, CDR2 YFSETQ. The CDR3 here is CASREASDHNEQFF. The CDR3 DNA sequence: TGCGCCAGCCGGGAGGCTAGCGACCACAATGAGCAGTTCTTC.

The rearrangement joins TRBV6-5 to TRBJ1-2; maybe TRBD1 (6 bases). CDR3 size: 13 residues. Trimming removed 6 bases from V and 4 bases from J, with 12 bases in between. In germline, CDR1 is MNHEY, CDR2 SVGAGI. The CDR3 region is CASSPDRLYGYTF. Here the CDR3 DNA reads TGTGCCAGCAGCCCCGACAGGCTCTATGGCTACACCTTC.

The chain has TRBV4-3 and TRBJ2-5; D might be TRBD2 (7 bases). Germline CDR1 and CDR2: LGHNA and YSLEER. V was clipped by 1 base and J by 5 bases, with 14 bases between them. The CDR3 is 15 residues long. Here the CDR3 reads CASSQVGGVGETQYF. The CDR3 bases are TGCGCCAGCAGCCAAGTAGGGGGGGTCGGGGAGACCCAGTACTTC.

As DNA, the CDR3 is TGTGCCAGCAGTCCCGGACAGGGGTACTATGGCTACACCTTC. It translates to CASSPGQGYYGYTF. V is TRBV27 and J is TRBJ1-2; 9 bases are shared with TRBD1. From germline, CDR1 is MNHEY and CDR2 SMNVEV (reference sequence). CDR3 length: 14 residues. V was clipped by 5 bases and J by 3 bases; unmatched bases: 4.

The chain combines TRBV11-2 with TRBJ1-4; 8 nucleotides line up with TRBD1. The CDR3 contains 13 residues. V shed 5 bases, J shed 7 bases, and the junction held 3 bases outside the gene matches. Germline loops: CDR1 SGHAT, CDR2 FQNNGV. The CDR3 reads CASSVQGAEKLFF. The CDR3 DNA reads TGTGCCAGCAGCGTCCAGGGGGCTGAAAAACTGTTTTTT.

V usage is TRBV6-5 and J usage is TRBJ2-3, with D unclear. CDR1 and CDR2 from the germline V gene are MNHEY and SVGAGI. The V end was cut by 8 bases, the J end by 6 bases, with 15 bases between. The CDR3 contains 13 residues. The CDR3 DNA reads TGTGCCAGCCGCCCTAGTGTCGGGGATACGCAGTATTTT. Its translation is CASRPSVGDTQYF.

This chain links TRBV4-1 with TRBJ2-5, with 7 bases lining up with TRBD1. V trimming: 0 bases; J trimming: 2 bases; junction bases outside the gene matches: 18. Per the germline V gene, CDR1 is MGHRA and CDR2 is YSYEKL. The CDR3 loop spans 20 amino acids. This CDR3 reads CASSQEGSTGDHHDQETQYF. The DNA for the CDR3 is TGCGCCAGCAGCCAAGAAGGGTCTACAGGGGACCACCACGATCAAGAGACCCAGTACTTC.

This sequence joins TRBV27 and TRBJ1-3, with a possible D match to TRBD1 (5 bases). Germline CDR1 reads MNHEY; CDR2 reads SMNVEV (reference sequence). V lost 0 bases to trimming and J lost 4 bases, with 16 bases between them. The CDR3 length is 17 residues. This CDR3 reads CASSLSWQGSPGNTIYF. Here the CDR3 DNA reads TGTGCCAGCAGTTTATCATGGCAGGGAAGTCCAGGAAACACCATATATTTT.

This clone was counted once. The rearrangement links TRBV19 to TRBJ1-1; the D gene is possibly TRBD1 (5 bases). The V gene's germline CDR1 is LNHDA and CDR2 SQIVND (reference sequence). This CDR3 is 14 amino acids long. Deletions cut 5 bases from V and 1 base from J, with 11 bases between. CDR3 amino acids: CASSGRGKNTEAFF. The CDR3 coding sequence is TGTGCCAGTAGTGGAAGGGGAAAGAACACTGAAGCTTTCTTT. Supplemented by reference TRBV19 and TRBJ1-1, the full variable domain reads DGGITQSPKYLFRKEGQNVTLSCEQNLNHDAMYWYRQDPGQGLRLIYYSQIVNDFQKGDIAEGYSVSREKKESFPLTVTSAQKNPTAFYLCASSGRGKNTEAFFGQGTRLTVV.

This sequence joins TRBV18 and TRBJ2-3; 7 bases are a match to TRBD1. With V trimmed by 4 bases and J by 5 bases, 3 bases remained unmatched. Germline CDR1 KGHSH, CDR2 LQKENI. This CDR3 is built from 13 residues. Here the CDR3 reads CASSRDRQDTQYF. CDR3 sequence (DNA): TGTGCCAGCTCACGGGACAGACAAGATACGCAGTATTTT.

The chain recombines TRBV4-1 with TRBJ1-1; D might be TRBD1 (5 bases). The CDR3 has 15 amino acids. Trimming removed 4 bases at V and 0 bases at J, with 12 bases between. Germline CDR1 reads MGHRA; CDR2 reads YSYEKL. The CDR3 sequence is CASSRDVQVNTEAFF. The CDR3 region has the DNA TGCGCCAGCAGCCGCGACGTACAGGTGAACACTGAAGCTTTCTTT.

V and J are TRBV30 and TRBJ1-5; TRBD1 might be the D (6 bases). Germline V lookup: CDR1 GTSNPN, CDR2 SVGIG (reference sequence). V was cut by 2 bases and J by 2 bases, with 22 bases left in between. The CDR3 length is 18 residues. CDR3 coding DNA: TGTGCCTGGAGTAACTTGCAGGGGTCCGTTCCTGGCAATCAGCCCCAGCATTTT. Protein sequence: CAWSNLQGSVPGNQPQHF.

The rearrangement links TRBV19 to TRBJ1-1; unclear D gene. CDR1 is LNHDA and CDR2 is SQIVND in the germline V gene (reference sequence). The CDR3 length is 13 residues. V dropped 1 base and J dropped 1 base, with 4 bases sitting between them. CDR3 in amino acids: CASSIGQNTEAFF. The DNA for the CDR3 is TGTGCCAGTAGTATAGGACAGAACACTGAAGCTTTCTTT. Looking up the rest from reference TRBV19 and TRBJ1-1 gives the full variable domain: DGGITQSPKYLFRKEGQNVTLSCEQNLNHDAMYWYRQDPGQGLRLIYYSQIVNDFQKGDIAEGYSVSREKKESFPLTVTSAQKNPTAFYLCASSIGQNTEAFFGQGTRLTVV.